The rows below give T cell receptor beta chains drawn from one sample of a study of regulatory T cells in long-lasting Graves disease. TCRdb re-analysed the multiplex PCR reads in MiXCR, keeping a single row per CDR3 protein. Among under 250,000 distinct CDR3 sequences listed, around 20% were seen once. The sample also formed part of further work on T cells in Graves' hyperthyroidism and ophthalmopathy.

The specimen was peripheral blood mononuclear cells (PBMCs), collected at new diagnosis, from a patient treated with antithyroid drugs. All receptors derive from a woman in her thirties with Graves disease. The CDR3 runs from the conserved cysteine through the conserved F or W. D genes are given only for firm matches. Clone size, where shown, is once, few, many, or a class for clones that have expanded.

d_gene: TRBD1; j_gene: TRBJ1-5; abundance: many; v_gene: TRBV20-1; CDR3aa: CSARDILRQGVYSNQPQHF; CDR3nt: TGCAGTGCTAGAGATATTTTGAGACAGGGGGTATATAGCAATCAGCCCCAGCATTTT
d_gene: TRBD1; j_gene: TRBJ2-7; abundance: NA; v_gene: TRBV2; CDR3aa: CASRRPGTGSSYEQYF; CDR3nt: TGTGCCAGCAGACGCCCGGGGACAGGAAGCTCCTACGAGCAGTACTTC
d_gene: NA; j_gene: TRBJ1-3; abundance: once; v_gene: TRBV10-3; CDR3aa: CAISDVDGTTTGNTIYF; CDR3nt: TGTGCCATCAGTGACGTAGACGGGACGACAACTGGAAACACCATATATTTT
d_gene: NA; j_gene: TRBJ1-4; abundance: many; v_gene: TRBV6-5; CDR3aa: CASSYSWGAGEKLFF; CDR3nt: TGTGCCAGCAGTTACTCTTGGGGGGCCGGGGAAAAACTGTTTTTT
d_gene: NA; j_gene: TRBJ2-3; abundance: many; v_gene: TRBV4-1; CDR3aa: CASSPGSEYTDTQYF; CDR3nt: TGCGCCAGCAGCCCAGGGAGCGAGTACACAGATACGCAGTATTTT
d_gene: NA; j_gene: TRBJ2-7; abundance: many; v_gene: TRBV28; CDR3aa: CASSSTKGDEQYF; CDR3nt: TGTGCCAGCAGCTCCACTAAGGGGGACGAGCAGTACTTC
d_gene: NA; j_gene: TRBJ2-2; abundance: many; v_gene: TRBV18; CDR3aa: CASSPPNTGELFF; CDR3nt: TGTGCCAGCTCACCACCGAACACCGGGGAGCTGTTTTTT
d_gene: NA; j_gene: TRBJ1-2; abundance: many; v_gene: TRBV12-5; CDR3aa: CASGPPANYGYTF; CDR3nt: TGTGCTAGTGGGCCCCCAGCTAACTATGGCTACACCTTC
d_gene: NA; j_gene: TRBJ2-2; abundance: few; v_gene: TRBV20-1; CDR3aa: CSAREGSSTGELFF; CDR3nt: TGCAGTGCTAGAGAAGGGAGTTCCACCGGGGAGCTGTTTTTT
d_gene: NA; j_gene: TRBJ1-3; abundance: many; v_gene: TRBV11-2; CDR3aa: CASSLDRWTGNTIYF; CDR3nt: TGTGCCAGCAGCTTAGATAGGTGGACTGGAAACACCATATATTTT
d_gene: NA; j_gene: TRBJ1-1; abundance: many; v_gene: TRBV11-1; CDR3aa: CASSSKNRVNTEAFF; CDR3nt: TGTGCCAGCAGCTCAAAAAACAGGGTGAACACTGAAGCTTTCTTT
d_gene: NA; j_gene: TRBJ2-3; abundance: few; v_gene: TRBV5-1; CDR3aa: CASTKQGLLRTDTQYF; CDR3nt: TGCGCCAGCACCAAGCAGGGTCTCCTCCGCACAGATACGCAGTATTTT
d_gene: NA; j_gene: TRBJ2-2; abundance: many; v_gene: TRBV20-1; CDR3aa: CSASGGTGELFF; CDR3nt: TGCAGTGCTAGCGGCGGCACCGGGGAGCTGTTTTTT
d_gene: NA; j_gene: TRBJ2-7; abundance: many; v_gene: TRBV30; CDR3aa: CAWRTGTHSYEQYF; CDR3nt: TGTGCCTGGAGGACCGGGACCCACTCCTACGAGCAGTACTTC
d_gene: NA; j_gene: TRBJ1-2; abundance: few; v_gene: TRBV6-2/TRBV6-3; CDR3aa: CASAPLRTTNYGYTF; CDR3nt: TGTGCCAGCGCGCCCCTACGAACTACTAACTATGGCTACACCTTC
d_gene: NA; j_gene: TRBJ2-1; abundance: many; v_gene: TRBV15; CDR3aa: CATSRAVGQFNEQFF; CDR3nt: TGTGCCACCAGCAGAGCCGTCGGACAATTTAATGAGCAGTTCTTC
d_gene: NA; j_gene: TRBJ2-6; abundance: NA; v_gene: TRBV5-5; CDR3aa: CASSGLVRSEANVLTF; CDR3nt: TGTGCCAGCAGCGGATTGGTCAGGTCTGAGGCCAACGTCCTGACTTTC
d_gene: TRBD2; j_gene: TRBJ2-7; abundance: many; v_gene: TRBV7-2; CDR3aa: CASSGGVVEQYF; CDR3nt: TGTGCCAGCAGCGGGGGGGTTGTCGAGCAGTACTTC
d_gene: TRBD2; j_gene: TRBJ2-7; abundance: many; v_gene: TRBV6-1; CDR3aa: CASRGLAESYEQYF; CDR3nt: TGTGCCAGCAGGGGACTAGCGGAGTCCTACGAGCAGTACTTC
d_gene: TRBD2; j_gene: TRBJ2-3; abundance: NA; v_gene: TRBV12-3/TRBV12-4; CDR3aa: CASSLNSGGTTDTQYF; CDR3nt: TGTGCCAGCAGTTTAAATAGCGGGGGGACTACAGATACGCAGTATTTT
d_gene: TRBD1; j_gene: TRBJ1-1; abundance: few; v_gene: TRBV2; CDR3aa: CASSRGRGGVTEAFF; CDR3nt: TGTGCCAGCAGCCGTGGCCGAGGGGGCGTCACTGAAGCTTTCTTT
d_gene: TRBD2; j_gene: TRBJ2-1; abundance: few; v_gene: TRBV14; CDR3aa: CASSPGNLAGGDNEQFF; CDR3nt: TGTGCCAGCAGCCCCGGCAATCTAGCGGGAGGGGACAATGAGCAGTTCTTC
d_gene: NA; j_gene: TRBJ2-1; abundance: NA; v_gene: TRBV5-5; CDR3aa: CASSLGTWGYNEQFF; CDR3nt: TGTGCCAGCAGCTTGGGGACCTGGGGGTACAATGAGCAGTTCTTC
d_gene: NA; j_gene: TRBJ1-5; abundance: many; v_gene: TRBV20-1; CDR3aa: CSAPERWDQPQHF; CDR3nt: TGCAGTGCCCCCGAGCGCTGGGATCAGCCCCAGCATTTT
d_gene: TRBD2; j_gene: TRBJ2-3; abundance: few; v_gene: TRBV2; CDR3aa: CASSGLAGGRTDTQYF; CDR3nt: TGTGCCAGCAGTGGACTAGCGGGAGGTCGCACAGATACGCAGTATTTT
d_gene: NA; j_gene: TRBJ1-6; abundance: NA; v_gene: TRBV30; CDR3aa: CAWSVRRAQNSPLHF; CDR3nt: TGTGCCTGGAGTGTTCGGAGGGCGCAAAATTCACCCCTCCACTTT
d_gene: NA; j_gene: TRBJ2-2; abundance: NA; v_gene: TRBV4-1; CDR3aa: CASSLQATNTGELFF; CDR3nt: TGCGCCAGCAGCTTACAGGCAACGAACACCGGGGAGCTGTTTTTT
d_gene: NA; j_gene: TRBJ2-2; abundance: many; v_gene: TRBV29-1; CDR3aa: CSVRPVGRGNTGELFF; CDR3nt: TGCAGCGTGCGCCCGGTGGGAAGGGGTAACACCGGGGAGCTGTTTTTT
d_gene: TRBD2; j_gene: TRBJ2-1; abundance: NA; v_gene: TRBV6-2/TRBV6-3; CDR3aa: CASSGLAGGVDEQFF; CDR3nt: TGTGCCAGCAGTGGACTAGCGGGAGGGGTGGATGAGCAGTTCTTC
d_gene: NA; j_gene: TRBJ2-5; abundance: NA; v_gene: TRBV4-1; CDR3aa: CASRALGIETQYF; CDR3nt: TGCGCCAGCAGAGCGTTAGGAATCGAGACCCAGTACTTC
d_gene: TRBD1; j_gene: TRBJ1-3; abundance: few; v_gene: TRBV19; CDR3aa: CASSTGQLRSGYTIYF; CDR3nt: TGTGCCAGTAGTACGGGACAGCTCCGATCTGGATACACCATATATTTT
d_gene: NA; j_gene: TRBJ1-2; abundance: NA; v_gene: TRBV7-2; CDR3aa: CASSQFARSSYGYTF; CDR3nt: TGTGCCAGCAGCCAATTTGCAAGATCCAGCTATGGCTACACCTTC
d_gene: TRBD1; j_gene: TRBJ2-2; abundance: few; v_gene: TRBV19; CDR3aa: CASSINRGVDTGELFF; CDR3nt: TGTGCCAGTAGTATAAACAGGGGGGTCGACACCGGGGAGCTGTTTTTT
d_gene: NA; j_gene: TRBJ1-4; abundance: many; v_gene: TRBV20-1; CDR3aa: CSARAPGNEKLFF; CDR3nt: TGCAGTGCTAGAGCGCCGGGCAATGAAAAACTGTTTTTT
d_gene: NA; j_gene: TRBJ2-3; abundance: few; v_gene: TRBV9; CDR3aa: CASSFRSGLQGDTQYF; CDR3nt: TGTGCCAGCAGCTTCCGGTCCGGGCTTCAGGGAGATACGCAGTATTTT
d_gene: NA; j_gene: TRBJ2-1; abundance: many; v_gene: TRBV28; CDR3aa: CASSLQGFRNEQFF; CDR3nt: TGTGCCAGCAGTTTACAGGGGTTCAGGAATGAGCAGTTCTTC
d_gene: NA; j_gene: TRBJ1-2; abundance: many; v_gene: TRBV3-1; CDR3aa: CASSQGGYGYTF; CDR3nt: TGTGCCAGCAGCCAGGGGGGCTATGGCTACACCTTC
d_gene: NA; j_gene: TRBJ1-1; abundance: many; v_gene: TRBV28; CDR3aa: CASSFWVNTEAFF; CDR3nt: TGTGCCAGCAGTTTTTGGGTTAACACTGAAGCTTTCTTT
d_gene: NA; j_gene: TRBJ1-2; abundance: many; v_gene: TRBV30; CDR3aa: CAWTESNYGYTF; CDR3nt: TGTGCCTGGACAGAAAGTAACTATGGCTACACCTTC
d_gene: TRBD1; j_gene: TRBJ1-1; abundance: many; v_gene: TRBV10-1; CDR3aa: CASSDRGLGPTEAFF; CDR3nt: TGCGCCAGCAGTGACAGGGGGCTCGGCCCCACTGAAGCTTTCTTT
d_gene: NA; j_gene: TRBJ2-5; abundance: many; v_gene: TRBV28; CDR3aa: CASSLVAPETQYF; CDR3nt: TGTGCCAGCAGTTTAGTTGCCCCGGAGACCCAGTACTTC
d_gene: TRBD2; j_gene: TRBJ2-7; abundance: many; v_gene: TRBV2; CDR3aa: CASSERREGYEQYF; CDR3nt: TGTGCCAGCAGTGAAAGGCGGGAGGGCTACGAGCAGTACTTC
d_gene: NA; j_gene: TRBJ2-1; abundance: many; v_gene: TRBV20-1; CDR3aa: CSARDMSLTVEQFF; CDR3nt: TGCAGTGCTAGAGATATGAGTCTAACAGTCGAGCAGTTCTTC
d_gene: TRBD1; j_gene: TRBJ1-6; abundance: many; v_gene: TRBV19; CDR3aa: CASTGGQRIGSPLHF; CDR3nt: TGTGCCAGTACGGGGGGACAGCGCATAGGGTCACCCCTCCACTTT